The 21 T cell receptor beta chains below were found in one sample sequenced in a study of T cell responses to AZD1222 COVID-19 vaccine. Sequencing was performed with immunoSEQ multiplex PCR; in TCRdb, only in-frame clones are kept and a portion is missing. The sample contains over 110,000 clones, 92% of which appear only once. Material: peripheral blood, obtained 28 days after the second AZD1222 dose. These receptors were collected from an adult who received the AZD1222 COVID-19 vaccine.

This rearrangement joins TRBV6-2 or TRBV6-3 to TRBJ2-7; D gene ambiguous. Looked up from germline, CDR1 is MNHEY and CDR2 is SVGEGT. Between the trimmed V and J ends, which lost 6 bases and 0 bases, there was a span of 6 bases. This CDR3 comprises 12 residues. The CDR3 region is CASSHSSYEQYV. The CDR3 bases are TGTGCCAGCAGCCACAGCTCCTACGAGCAGTACGTC.

The J gene is TRBJ1-2, the V gene TRBV28; unclear D gene. This CDR3 has 12 amino acids. CDR1 and CDR2 (germline): MDHEN, SYDVKM. Between the trimmed V and J ends, which lost 6 bases and 5 bases, there was a span of 10 bases. The chain's CDR3 is CASRLTGYGYTF. CDR3 in DNA: TGTGCCAGCAGACTCACCGGGTATGGCTACACCTTC.

This sequence joins TRBV7-9 and TRBJ1-2; possible D gene TRBD1, 6 bases. The CDR3 runs 14 residues. Germline V gene sequence: CDR1 SEHNR, CDR2 FQNEAQ (reference sequence). The ends were cut back, 5 bases at V and 5 bases at J, with 15 bases in the middle. CDR3 bases: TGTGCCAGCAGCAGCGGGGGGCCGGAATATGGCTACACCTTC. This sequence encodes CASSSGGPEYGYTF.

Points on this clone: The identical CDR3 is also encoded by other nucleotide sequences in the sample. The chain employs TRBV12-3 or TRBV12-4 and TRBJ2-7; no firm D call. With 7 bases removed from V and 4 bases from J, the gap between germline ends came to 5 bases. The CDR3 length is 10 residues. Here the CDR3 DNA reads TGTGCCAGCATATATTACGAGCAGTACGTC. Its protein is CASIYYEQYV.

The V and J genes are TRBV5-4 and TRBJ1-1, with a tentative D call TRBD1 (6 bases). From germline, CDR1 is SGHNT and CDR2 YYREEE (reference sequence). There are 14 residues in the CDR3. V gave up 4 bases and J gave up 1 base, with 11 bases separating them. DNA of the CDR3: TGTGCCAGCAGCACCAGGGGTGGGAACACTGAAGCTTTCTTT. This encodes CASSTRGGNTEAFF. The full variable domain, in which reference TRBV5-4 and TRBJ1-1 provide the parts outside the CDR3, is ETGVTQSPTHLIKTRGQQVTLRCSSQSGHNTVSWYQQALGQGPQFIFQYYREEENGRGNFPPRFSGLQFPNYSSELNVNALELDDSALYLCASSTRGGNTEAFFGQGTRLTVV.

The chain couples TRBV27 to TRBJ1-5, with D perhaps matching TRBD1 (5 bases). The CDR3 covers 13 residues. Germline V gene data show CDR1 as MNHEY and CDR2 as SMNVEV (reference sequence). The CDR3 protein is CAARGGTNQPQHF. The CDR3 DNA follows: TGTGCTGCCCGGGGAGGGACGAATCAGCCCCAGCATTTT.

A single count supports this clone. The chain employs TRBV29-1 and TRBJ1-2; unclear D gene. V lost 1 base and J lost 8, with 14 bases in between. From germline, CDR1 is SQVTM and CDR2 ANQGSEA. CDR3 size: 13 residues. CDR3 protein: CSVEGGQEGGYTF. As DNA, the CDR3 is TGCAGCGTTGAAGGAGGCCAGGAAGGAGGCTACACCTTC.

The gene calls are TRBV4-1 and TRBJ2-7; the D is unclear. V lost 4 bases, J lost 0 bases, and 16 bases lay in between. The CDR3 is 16 residues long. The germline V gene has CDR1 MGHRA and CDR2 YSYEKL. In DNA form, the CDR3 reads TGCGCCAGCAGCCCTCAAGTCCTTGGGAACTCCTACGAGCAGTACTTC. Translated: CASSPQVLGNSYEQYF.

This clone showed up just a few times. The J gene is TRBJ1-1, the V gene TRBV27; D is ambiguous. V was trimmed by 6 bases and J by 0 bases, leaving 8 bases between them. Germline V CDR1 and CDR2: MNHEY, SMNVEV (reference sequence). CDR3 size: 13 residues. For the CDR3, the DNA is TGTGCCAGCAGCCGAGGGATGAACACTGAAGCTTTCTTT. This codes for CASSRGMNTEAFF.

The genes are TRBV19 and TRBJ1-1, with 12 bases fitting TRBD1. The J segment lost 7 bases and the V segment lost 6 bases, leaving 15 bases of the junction unmatched. The CDR3 runs 17 residues. Germline V gene data show CDR1 as LNHDA and CDR2 as SQIVND (reference sequence). CDR3 sequence (DNA): TGTGCCAGTAGAAGCCCGGGACAGGGGGCGAATAAGTATGAAGCTTTCTTT. Translation gives CASRSPGQGANKYEAFF.

J is TRBJ2-5 and V is TRBV28; TRBD2 is a possible D gene (5 bases). CDR1 and CDR2 (germline): MDHEN, SYDVKM. This CDR3 has 13 residues. V shed 7 bases and J shed 0 bases, with 9 bases lying between them. The CDR3 DNA is TGTGCCAGCATCCCGGGAAACCAAGAGACCCAGTACTTC. This encodes CASIPGNQETQYF.

V is TRBV7-8 and J is TRBJ1-5; 7 bases are a match to TRBD1. Germline-derived CDR1 and CDR2 are SGHVS and FQNEAQ. The CDR3 runs 13 residues. J was trimmed by 4 bases and V by 5 bases; bases with no gene match: 2. Written as DNA, the CDR3 is TGTGCCAGCAGCCGGGACAGTAATCAGCCCCAGCATTTT. Protein: CASSRDSNQPQHF.

The rearrangement links TRBV7-8 to TRBJ1-1, with a possible D match to TRBD1 (5 bases). Germline-derived CDR1 and CDR2 are SGHVS and FQNEAQ. This CDR3 spans 14 amino acids. The V gene lost 4 bases and the J gene lost 8 bases, with 17 bases spanning the gap. The CDR3 DNA reads as TGTGCCAGCAGCTATCCTGCGGGGGACCCCGAAGCTTTCTTT. Protein: CASSYPAGDPEAFF.

The chain couples TRBV19 to TRBJ1-5; D is uncertain. The germline CDR1 and CDR2 sequences are LNHDA and SQIVND (reference sequence). The CDR3 consists of 13 residues. V shed 7 bases and J shed 2 bases, with 9 bases lying between them. The CDR3 sequence: CASNGQRNQPQHF. DNA of the CDR3: TGTGCCAGTAACGGTCAGCGCAATCAGCCCCAGCATTTT. Together with reference TRBV19 and TRBJ1-5, the CDR3 gives the full variable domain: DGGITQSPKYLFRKEGQNVTLSCEQNLNHDAMYWYRQDPGQGLRLIYYSQIVNDFQKGDIAEGYSVSREKKESFPLTVTSAQKNPTAFYLCASNGQRNQPQHFGDGTRLSIL.

The rearrangement links TRBV7-6 to TRBJ2-7, with 9 bases identical to TRBD2. CDR3 length: 17 residues. After removal of 1 base from V and 5 bases from J, the junction contained 12 bases not matched to a gene. Germline values: CDR1 SGHVS, CDR2 FNYEAQ. The CDR3 nucleotides are TGTGCCAGCAGCTTAGAGGGTAGCGGGAGCTATGTTAACGAGCAGTACTTC. It specifies CASSLEGSGSYVNEQYF.

The gene calls are TRBV19 and TRBJ1-2; TRBD1 agrees at 8 bases. This CDR3 has 17 residues. The J segment lost 7 bases and the V segment lost 5 bases, leaving 18 bases of the junction unmatched. Germline V CDR1 and CDR2: LNHDA, SQIVND (reference sequence). The CDR3 reads CASSVQGADESGGGYTF. DNA of the CDR3: TGTGCCAGTAGTGTCCAGGGGGCGGACGAATCCGGAGGTGGCTACACCTTC.

V gene TRBV28 combines with J gene TRBJ2-6; D not resolved. CDR3 size: 15 residues. Per the germline V gene, CDR1 is MDHEN and CDR2 is SYDVKM. Deletions cut 3 bases from V and 2 bases from J, with 8 bases between. In DNA, the CDR3 is TGTGCCAGCAGTTTCTCCCGCACTGGGGCCAACGTCCTGACTTTC. Encoded protein: CASSFSRTGANVLTF.

This clone was detected only once. The CDR3 DNA reads as TGTGCCATCAGTGAAGAGGGGGAAGGTTCACCCCTCCACTTT. It specifies CAISEEGEGSPLHF. This chain joins TRBV10-3 and TRBJ1-6; TRBD1 is a possible D gene (6 bases). The CDR3 sequence is 14 residues long. Germline V gene lookup returns CDR1 ENHRY and CDR2 SYGVKD. Trimming pared 3 bases from V and 9 bases from J, leaving 12 bases between.

The chain has TRBV7-9 and TRBJ2-3; TRBD1 matches 9 bases. The CDR3 has 14 residues. V lost 5 bases, J lost 4 bases, and 4 bases stayed unmatched. CDR1 and CDR2 (germline): SEHNR, FQNEAQ (reference sequence). CDR3 in amino acids: CASSMDRGADTQYF. The CDR3 coding sequence is TGTGCCAGCAGCATGGACAGGGGTGCAGATACGCAGTATTTT.

The chain couples TRBV6-5 to TRBJ1-2; D is perhaps TRBD1 (5 bases). Trimming cost V 0 bases and J 2 bases, with 10 bases left between them. This CDR3 has 15 amino acids. Germline CDR1 MNHEY, CDR2 SVGAGI. CDR3: CASSYSSGGNYGYTF. The CDR3 DNA sequence: TGTGCCAGCAGTTACTCCAGTGGGGGGAACTATGGCTACACCTTC.

This chain uses TRBV7-3 with TRBJ2-1, with unresolved D. Deletions cut 5 bases from V and 4 bases from J, with 9 bases between. Germline loops: CDR1 SGHTA, CDR2 FQGTGA. The CDR3 covers 13 residues. The chain's CDR3 is CASSVEAYNEQFF. CDR3 DNA sequence: TGTGCCAGCAGCGTAGAGGCTTACAATGAGCAGTTCTTC.